This T cell receptor beta chain was obtained from a study of blood T cell repertoires in COVID-19. The assay was immunoSEQ multiplex PCR, and TCRdb's table has in-frame clones only and misses some. The sample contains around 200,000 clones, over 70% of which appear only once. Germline CDR1 and CDR2: KGHDR and SFDVKD. Trimming took 3 bases from V and 4 from J; bases not matched to a gene: 10. The length of the CDR3 is 17 residues. Sequenced input: peripheral blood. The chain is built from TRBV24-1 and TRBJ2-1, with 8 bases that match TRBD1. The receptor was derived from a woman aged 45-65 years with acute or convalescent COVID-19. Here the CDR3 DNA reads TGTGCCACCAGTGATCCTACCCCCCGGACAGGGTACAATGAGCAGTTCTTC. It specifies CATSDPTPRTGYNEQFF.